Below, 5 T cell receptor beta chains from the same sample are listed, as sequenced in a study of cytomegalovirus exposure and HLA in healthy donors. Primers for the PCR totalled 60 Vbeta and 13 Jbeta. Data came from immunoSEQ multiplex PCR; TCRdb stores just in-frame clones and leaves some out. Of more than 150,000 clones listed, approximately 82% are singletons. The sequenced material came from PBMCs. These receptors were obtained from a woman aged 40 to 49 in good health and CMV-seropositive.

The chain combines TRBV2 with TRBJ2-2; tentatively, D is TRBD1 (6 bases). Germline lookup yields CDR1 SNHLY and CDR2 FYNNEI. Trimming cost V 3 bases and J 2 bases, with 13 bases left between them. The CDR3 is 16 residues long. For the CDR3, the DNA is TGTGCCAGCAGTGAGGTCGGGACACTCAACACCGGGGAGCTGTTTTTT. Its protein is CASSEVGTLNTGELFF.

Concerning this clone: Because it lacks the conserved phenylalanine or tryptophan at the end, this CDR3 is likely a read error. V and J are TRBV7-3 and TRBJ2-7, with 7 positions matching TRBD1. CDR1 and CDR2 (germline): SGHTA, FQGTGA. The CDR3 length is 14 residues. The J segment lost 3 bases and the V segment lost 0 bases, leaving 2 bases of the junction unmatched. This CDR3 is CASSLTGTVYEQYL. The CDR3 DNA reads as TGTGCCAGCAGCTTAACGGGGACAGTCTACGAGCAGTACCTC.

The rearrangement joins TRBV27 to TRBJ2-3; perhaps TRBD1 as D (6 bases). The CDR3 extends over 17 amino acids. V gave up 2 bases and J gave up 2 bases, with 17 bases separating them. From germline, CDR1 is MNHEY and CDR2 SMNVEV (reference sequence). The CDR3 is CASSLPLGHGNTDTQYF. CDR3 coding DNA: TGTGCCAGCAGTTTACCCTTGGGACACGGCAACACAGATACGCAGTATTTT.

This clone was seen more than once but under ten times. V gene TRBV19 combines with J gene TRBJ1-1; the match to TRBD1 covers 9 bases. V gave up 2 bases and J gave up 1 base; unmatched junction bases: 8. This CDR3 is built from 17 residues. The germline V gene encodes CDR1 LNHDA and CDR2 SQIVND (reference sequence). CDR3: CASSILLKTGGNTEAFF. CDR3 coding DNA: TGTGCCAGTAGTATACTGCTAAAGACAGGGGGGAACACTGAAGCTTTCTTT. Variable domain in full (rest from reference TRBV19 and TRBJ1-1): DGGITQSPKYLFRKEGQNVTLSCEQNLNHDAMYWYRQDPGQGLRLIYYSQIVNDFQKGDIAEGYSVSREKKESFPLTVTSAQKNPTAFYLCASSILLKTGGNTEAFFGQGTRLTVV.

This chain links TRBV18 with TRBJ2-7, with a possible D match to TRBD1 (5 bases). Trimming took off 1 base at V and 5 bases at J, with 12 bases between the two ends. Germline CDR1 is KGHSH and CDR2 is LQKENI. The CDR3 is made up of 14 amino acids. CDR3 nucleotides: TGTGCCAGCTCACCACGGACACCCGCCCACGAGCAGTACTTC. Encoded protein: CASSPRTPAHEQYF.